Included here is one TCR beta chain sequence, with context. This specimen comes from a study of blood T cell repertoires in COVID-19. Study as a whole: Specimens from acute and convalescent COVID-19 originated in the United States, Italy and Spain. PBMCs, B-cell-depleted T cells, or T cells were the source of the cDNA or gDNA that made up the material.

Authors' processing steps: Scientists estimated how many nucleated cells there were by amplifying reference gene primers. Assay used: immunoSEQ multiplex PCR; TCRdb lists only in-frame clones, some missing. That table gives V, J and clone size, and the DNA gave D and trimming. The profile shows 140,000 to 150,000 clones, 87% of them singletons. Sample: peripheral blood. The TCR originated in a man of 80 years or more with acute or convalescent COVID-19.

CDR3: CASSPSGQGGETQYF. CDR3 nucleotides: TGTGCCAGCTCACCGTCGGGACAGGGAGGAGAGACCCAGTACTTC. The V call is TRBV18, the J call TRBJ2-5, with 9 bases matching TRBD1. This CDR3 has 15 residues. V lost 3 bases, J lost 4 bases, and 6 bases stayed unmatched. CDR1 and CDR2 from the germline V gene are KGHSH and LQKENI. The full variable domain, in which reference TRBV18 and TRBJ2-5 provide the parts outside the CDR3, is NAGVMQNPRHLVRRRGQEARLRCSPMKGHSHVYWYRQLPEEGLKFMVYLQKENIIDESGMPKERFSAEFPKEGPSILRIQQVVRGDSAAYFCASSPSGQGGETQYFGPGTRLLVL.